Below are 26 T cell receptor beta chains sequenced from a single sample in a study of blood T cells in healthy people across ages. Then a second PCR, running about 6 to 12 cycles, was carried out with a sample-barcoded 5' primer and a J-beta primer mix. TCRdb called the 5' RACE reads again in MiXCR, with one record for every CDR3 protein. The sample consists of 1.5 million to 2 million distinct CDR3 sequences, approximately 30% of them appearing once. The sample comprised blood. Receptors originate from a woman in her twenties or thirties in good health.

This clonotype was recorded at least ten times. The J gene is TRBJ2-7, the V gene TRBV5-1, with TRBD1 matching 7 bases. The J segment lost 3 bases and the V segment lost 6 bases, leaving 9 bases of the junction unmatched. This CDR3 is built from 14 residues. The germline gives CDR1 SGHRS, CDR2 YFSETQ. As DNA, the CDR3 is TGCGCCAGCACCTTATCATCAGGGGGCTACGAGCAGTACTTC. Translating it yields CASTLSSGGYEQYF.

CDR3 protein: CASSLDRGRLYGYTF. CDR3 nucleotide sequence: TGTGCCAGCAGCTTAGATAGGGGACGGCTATATGGCTACACCTTC. The rearrangement links TRBV7-2 to TRBJ1-2; possible D gene TRBD1, 5 bases. Per the germline V gene, CDR1 is SGHTA and CDR2 is FQGNSA. The CDR3 is 15 amino acids. Trimming removed 1 base from V and 5 bases from J, with 14 bases in between.

The chain links TRBV3-1 to TRBJ2-1; D tentatively fits TRBD1 or TRBD2 (6 bases each). This CDR3 has 14 amino acids. The V gene lost 2 bases and the J gene lost 10 bases, with 15 bases spanning the gap. From germline, CDR1 is LGHDT and CDR2 YNNKEL (reference sequence). CDR3 region: CASSQRGRIYEQFF. The CDR3 DNA reads TGTGCCAGCAGCCAACGGGGGCGAATTTACGAGCAGTTCTTC.

V usage is TRBV5-1 and J usage is TRBJ2-1; 9 bases align to TRBD1. Germline V CDR1 and CDR2: SGHRS, YFSETQ. The CDR3 sequence is 16 residues long. Trimming removed 4 bases from V and 4 bases from J; junction bases left unmatched: 9. CDR3 coding DNA: TGCGCCAGCAGCCCAACTCCCGGGACAGGGTACAATGAGCAGTTCTTC. Translating it yields CASSPTPGTGYNEQFF.

Points on this clonotype: The junction differs from germline at one of its ends, possibly a read error. The V call is TRBV7-4, the J call TRBJ1-4; no clear D gene. The CDR3 totals 17 residues. CDR1 is SGHVT and CDR2 is SQSDAQ in the germline V gene. The CDR3 nucleotides are TGTACCAGCAGCCTAGATACTGACGGTGCAACTAATGAAAAACTGTTTTTT. Translated, it gives CTSSLDTDGATNEKLFF.

This clonotype was seen repeatedly, ten times or more. V gene TRBV12-3 or TRBV12-4 combines with J gene TRBJ2-3; weak D call: TRBD1 (5 bases). Trimming cost V 8 bases and J 6 bases, with 9 bases left between them. CDR3 length equals 11 residues. The CDR3 DNA reads TGTGCCAGCGGGGCCCAGGATACGCAGTATTTT. Translating gives CASGAQDTQYF.

The chain employs TRBV5-1 and TRBJ2-7; 10 nucleotides align to TRBD2. The J call may be in error: the DNA end matches TRBJ2-5 better. The germline CDR1 and CDR2 sequences are SGHRS and YFSETQ. CDR3 size: 17 residues. CDR3 residues: CASSLSGSGRALETQYF. CDR3 coding DNA: TGCGCCAGCAGCTTAAGTGGCAGCGGGAGGGCCCTGGAGACCCAGTACTTC.

V is TRBV10-2 and J is TRBJ1-5; D is unresolved. V was cut by 0 bases and J by 8 bases, with 8 bases left in between. The CDR3 runs to 13 residues. The V gene's germline CDR1 is WSHSY and CDR2 SAAADI. The CDR3 DNA is TGCGCCAGCAGTGAGTCGTTGGGTGAGCCCCAGCATTTT. Translated, it gives CASSESLGEPQHF.

This rearrangement joins TRBV6-5 to TRBJ1-2, with D possibly TRBD1 on 6 matching bases. The germline V and J ends were trimmed by 3 bases and 5 bases, with 16 bases remaining between them. Germline V gene lookup returns CDR1 MNHEY and CDR2 SVGAGI. This CDR3 comprises 15 residues. The CDR3 nucleotides are TGTGCCAGCAGTTATTCAGACAGGCCGGCGTATGGCTACACCTTC. It translates to CASSYSDRPAYGYTF.

At least ten counts were recorded for this clonotype. The rearrangement uses TRBV12-3 or TRBV12-4 and TRBJ2-7, with TRBD1 identical over 9 bases. J lost 4 bases, V lost 8 bases, and 9 bases had no gene match. The CDR3 length is 14 residues. This chain's CDR3 is CASGPLDRGYEQYF. In DNA, the CDR3 is TGTGCCAGCGGGCCCCTGGACAGGGGTTACGAGCAGTACTTC.

A few counts support this clonotype. This chain links TRBV29-1 with TRBJ2-1; 7 bases are a match to TRBD2. Per the germline V gene, CDR1 is SQVTM and CDR2 is ANQGSEA. V trimming: 5 bases; J trimming: 0 bases; junction bases outside the gene matches: 4. The CDR3 has 14 residues. The CDR3 nucleotides are TGCAGCGTTACCGCTAGCGGCTCCTACAATGAGCAGTTCTTC. Protein product: CSVTASGSYNEQFF.

Note on this clonotype: A read error is possible here, since a much larger clone lies one base away. The chain links TRBV28 to TRBJ1-2; tentative D call: TRBD1 (5 bases). With 4 bases removed from V and 5 bases from J, the gap between germline ends came to 14 bases. The CDR3 runs 14 residues. CDR1 and CDR2 (germline): MDHEN, SYDVKM. The CDR3, as DNA: TGTGCCAGCAGTTGCCCTCAGGGCTCGTATGGCTACACCTTC. Translated: CASSCPQGSYGYTF.

This clonotype showed up just a few times. The rearrangement joins TRBV6-2 or TRBV6-3 to TRBJ2-1; no firm D call. CDR1 MNHEY and CDR2 SVGEGT come from the germline V gene. The CDR3 totals 14 residues. The V gene lost 4 bases and the J gene lost 6 bases, with 13 bases spanning the gap. CDR3 coding DNA: TGTGCCAGCAGTTCAGTTCTAGGTTTCAATGAGCAGTTCTTC. This encodes CASSSVLGFNEQFF.

This clonotype was seen a single time. The rearrangement uses TRBV2 and TRBJ2-1, with a weak D call TRBD1 (6 bases). CDR1 is SNHLY and CDR2 is FYNNEI in the germline V gene. V lost 8 bases and J 0 bases, leaving 8 bases between the germline ends. CDR3 length: 13 residues. CDR3 nucleotides: TGTGCCAGCCGGGACACCTCCTACAATGAGCAGTTCTTC. Protein sequence: CASRDTSYNEQFF.

About this clonotype: Its ends do not fully match the called genes, so a read error is possible. The J gene is TRBJ2-1, the V gene TRBV28; 9 bases align to TRBD2. The CDR3 length is 17 residues. CDR1 MDHEN and CDR2 SYDVKM come from the germline V gene. The CDR3 reads CASSFLGLANSYNGQFF. The CDR3 DNA sequence: TGTGCCAGCAGCTTTCTCGGACTAGCGAACTCCTACAATGGGCAGTTCTTC.

The V gene is TRBV28, the J gene TRBJ1-2; TRBD1 is a possible D gene (6 bases). Trimming took off 10 bases at V and 6 bases at J, with 15 bases between the two ends. This CDR3 is built from 12 residues. CDR1 and CDR2 (germline): MDHEN, SYDVKM. The CDR3 here is CATRQVRDGYTF. CDR3 coding DNA: TGTGCCACACGACAGGTGCGAGATGGCTACACCTTC.

The J gene is TRBJ2-7, the V gene TRBV7-3; D is unclear. CDR3 length: 17 residues. V shed 0 bases and J shed 7 bases, with 22 bases lying between them. From germline, CDR1 is SGHTA and CDR2 FQGTGA. The CDR3, as DNA: TGTGCCAGCAGCTTAACACCCGACGGAAAGGGATTCAATGAGCAGTACTTC. Its protein product is CASSLTPDGKGFNEQYF.

This clonotype was detected only a few times. The chain combines TRBV13 with TRBJ2-1, with 8 nucleotides matching TRBD2. CDR1 and CDR2 from the germline V gene are PRHDT and FYEKMQ (reference sequence). The CDR3 consists of 17 residues. The V and J ends lost 2 bases and 1 base, in that order; junction bases with no gene match: 7. The CDR3 region has the DNA TGTGCCAGCAGCTTACTCTCGGGGGGGCCTTCCTACAATGAGCAGTTCTTC. Amino acid sequence: CASSLLSGGPSYNEQFF.

The genes are TRBV6-1 and TRBJ1-6; TRBD1 matches 11 bases. The V and J ends lost 3 bases and 10 bases, in that order; junction bases with no gene match: 5. There are 15 residues in the CDR3. CDR1 and CDR2 from the germline V gene are MNHNS and SASEGT. Written as DNA, the CDR3 is TGTGCCAGCAGTGACTTCGGGACAGGGGGATCACCCCTCCACTTT. Its translation is CASSDFGTGGSPLHF.

J is TRBJ2-6 and V is TRBV5-1; D ambiguous. The CDR3 is 17 residues long. Germline values: CDR1 SGHRS, CDR2 YFSETQ. V was pared by 3 bases and J by 0 bases, with 13 bases between. The CDR3 DNA reads TGCGCCAGCAGCTCAGATGGACGGAACTCTGGGGCCAACGTCCTGACTTTC. This codes for CASSSDGRNSGANVLTF.

With respect to this clonotype: Given a much more abundant clone one base away, this may be a read error. The chain recombines TRBV10-3 with TRBJ2-7, with D perhaps TRBD1 or TRBD2 (6 bases each). Germline CDR1 ENHRY, CDR2 SYGVKD. The CDR3 loop spans 11 amino acids. Trimming stripped 6 bases from V and 7 bases from J, with 10 bases between. The CDR3 nucleotides are TGTGCCATCAGGGAGGGGGAGGAGCAGTACTTC. Translated: CAIREGEEQYF.

The chain couples TRBV6-5 to TRBJ2-4; the D call may be TRBD1 or TRBD2 (6 bases each). Germline values: CDR1 MNHEY, CDR2 SVGAGI. This CDR3 comprises 16 residues. V lost 3 bases and J 1 base, leaving 13 bases between the germline ends. This CDR3 is CASSYLGGRAKNIQYF. CDR3 sequence (DNA): TGTGCCAGCAGTTATCTAGGGGGGCGGGCCAAAAACATTCAGTACTTC.

In this sample, this clonotype turned up many times. V gene TRBV15 combines with J gene TRBJ1-2; TRBD1 might be the D (6 bases). V dropped 6 bases and J dropped 2 bases, with 10 bases sitting between them. This CDR3 spans 13 amino acids. CDR1 LNHNV and CDR2 YYDKDF come from the germline V gene (reference sequence). CDR3 coding DNA: TGTGCCACCAGGGAAACAGGGAACTATGGCTACACCTTC. This codes for CATRETGNYGYTF.

For this clonotype: This may come from a read error, since a much larger clone is one base off. As the CDR3 is not closed by the conserved phenylalanine or tryptophan, this likely results from a read error. The rearrangement links TRBV9 to TRBJ1-2; D call uncertain. CDR1 is SGDLS and CDR2 is YYNGEE in the germline V gene. This CDR3 has 13 amino acids. V was trimmed by 0 bases and J by 0 bases, leaving 3 bases between them. The CDR3 nucleotides are TGTGCCAGCAGCGTAGACACTAACTATGGCTACACCTGC. It is translated as CASSVDTNYGYTC.

This clonotype appeared a few times. This sequence joins TRBV12-5 and TRBJ2-1; D possibly matches TRBD1 or TRBD2 (6 bases each). Germline loops: CDR1 LGHNT, CDR2 FRNRAP. The V end lost 0 bases, the J end lost 2 bases, and 14 bases lay between the germline ends. The CDR3 extends over 17 amino acids. CDR3 nucleotides: TGTGCTAGTGGTTTGGTACTTGGGGGGCGACCCTACAATGAGCAGTTCTTC. Residues: CASGLVLGGRPYNEQFF.

A few counts support this clonotype. The genes are TRBV5-1 and TRBJ2-7, with TRBD2 identical over 11 bases. The germline V gene has CDR1 SGHRS and CDR2 YFSETQ. V shed 0 bases, J shed 4 bases, and the junction held 3 bases outside the gene matches. The CDR3 extends over 15 amino acids. The CDR3: CASSLDRTSGYEQYF. The CDR3 DNA reads TGCGCCAGCAGCTTGGATAGGACTAGCGGGTACGAGCAGTACTTC.